Reported below is one T cell receptor (beta chain). Its antigen remains unidentified. The sample belongs to a study of T cells in Graves' hyperthyroidism and ophthalmopathy. Findings and limits, study-wide: A model using 13 V-J features told ophthalmopathy apart from stable hyperthyroidism.

Any patient presenting with uncontrolled infection, other autoimmune disease, pregnancy or lactation was left out. Orbital computed tomography and thyroid ultrasound, together with serum TRAb and thyroxine and clinical symptoms, were used for diagnoses. Using RNA transcripts as the source, TCR beta CDR3 regions were amplified. Researchers ran a first-round RT-PCR on the TCR CDR3 using the HTBI primer set. MiXCR was run by TCRdb on the multiplex PCR reads, yielding one entry per CDR3 protein. The table includes about 520,000 distinct CDR3 sequences, about 24% detected once. Germline values: CDR1 SGHTA, CDR2 FQGNSA. The ends were cut back, 0 bases at V and 4 bases at J, with 9 bases in the middle. This CDR3 has 14 amino acids.

The V gene is TRBV7-2, the J gene TRBJ1-2; D gene unclear. The receptor was derived from a woman aged 25 to 39 with Graves' ophthalmopathy. Sequencing used blood. This CDR3 is CASSLARDIYGYTF. CDR3 nucleotides: TGTGCCAGCAGCTTAGCCCGGGATATCTATGGCTACACCTTC. The full variable domain, rest sourced from reference TRBV7-2 and TRBJ1-2, is GAGVSQSPSNKVTEKGKDVELRCDPISGHTALYWYRQSLGQGLEFLIYFQGNSAPDKSGLPSDRFSAERTGGSVSTLTIQRTQQEDSAVYLCASSLARDIYGYTFGSGTRLTVV.